This T cell receptor beta chain was observed in a study of blood T cell repertoires in COVID-19. Study-wide context: From the United States, Italy and Spain came samples of acute and convalescent COVID-19. Sample material is recorded as cDNA or gDNA derived from T cells, B-cell-depleted T cells, or PBMCs.

Adults between roughly 18 and 95 years of age took part from 24 US areas. Sequencing used immunoSEQ multiplex PCR; TCRdb keeps in-frame clones, though not all of them. The repertoire holds over 400,000 clones, with about nine tenths as singletons. Germline V gene data show CDR1 as SGHTA and CDR2 as FQGNSA. The CDR3 has 15 residues. Trimming stripped 7 bases from V and 5 bases from J, with 18 bases between. The gene calls are TRBV7-2 and TRBJ1-5; weak D call: TRBD1 (6 bases). The sample taken for sequencing was PBMCs or T cells enriched from blood (not recorded which). This sequence was found in a woman in her sixties or seventies who had recovered from COVID-19. The CDR3 DNA sequence: TGTGCCAGCAACCCTACAGGGAATTGGGATCAGCCCCAGCATTTT. Its translation: CASNPTGNWDQPQHF.